The 9 T cell receptor beta chains given below trace back to one sample, sequenced in a study of cytotoxic CD8 clonotypes in ibrutinib-treated CLL. Measured with immunoSEQ multiplex PCR; TCRdb has only the in-frame clones, and not every one. The sample holds over 200,000 clones, about three quarters seen once. The source material was PBMCs, sampled after 12 months of ibrutinib treatment. The receptor source for this set is a human donor with chronic lymphocytic leukemia.

In DNA, the CDR3 is TGCGCCAGCAGCCGTGATAGGCCGGGACTAGAAACGTACGAGCAGTACTTC. Its protein product is CASSRDRPGLETYEQYF. V usage is TRBV4-3 and J usage is TRBJ2-7; 8 bases are shared with TRBD2. Germline CDR1 LGHNA, CDR2 YSLEER. The V and J ends lost 4 bases and 4 bases, in that order; junction bases with no gene match: 15. The length of the CDR3 is 17 residues.

The chain employs TRBV11-3 and TRBJ2-2; perhaps TRBD1 as D (5 bases). The CDR3 contains 15 residues. V lost 2 bases and J lost 6, with 13 bases in between. Per germline, CDR1 SGHNT and CDR2 YENEEA. CDR3 in DNA: TGTGCCAGCAGCTTAAACCAGGGAAGGTCCGGGGAGCTGTTTTTT. This sequence encodes CASSLNQGRSGELFF.

The chain links TRBV29-1 to TRBJ2-7; 8 bases line up with TRBD2. This CDR3 is built from 14 residues. Germline V gene lookup returns CDR1 SQVTM and CDR2 ANQGSEA. The trim removed 6 bases at V and 0 bases at J, leaving 7 bases unmatched. The CDR3 DNA reads as TGCAGCGTGAAAACTAGCGGCTCCTCCTACGAGCAGTACTTC. It translates to CSVKTSGSSYEQYF.

This clone appeared a few times. This chain uses TRBV2 with TRBJ1-6, with 7 bases identical to TRBD1. CDR1 is SNHLY and CDR2 is FYNNEI in the germline V gene. The V gene end was trimmed by 7 bases and the J gene end by 5 bases; junction bases not matched to a gene: 8. This CDR3 has 15 residues. The CDR3 loop reads CASTSLGTDNSPLHF. CDR3 DNA sequence: TGTGCCAGCACATCCCTCGGGACAGATAATTCACCCCTCCACTTT. The variable domain in full, completed from reference TRBV2 and TRBJ1-6, reads EPEVTQTPSHQVTQMGQEVILRCVPISNHLYFYWYRQILGQKVEFLVSFYNNEISEKSEIFDDQFSVERPDGSNFTLKIRSTKLEDSAMYFCASTSLGTDNSPLHFGNGTRLTVT.

CDR3 in amino acids: CASSTRQGGSEQYF. CDR3 nucleotide sequence: TGTGCCAGTAGTACTAGACAGGGAGGTAGCGAGCAGTACTTC. The chain carries TRBV19 and TRBJ2-7; a possible D gene is TRBD1 (7 bases). CDR1 and CDR2 (germline): LNHDA, SQIVND (reference sequence). Between the trimmed V and J ends, which lost 4 bases and 6 bases, there was a span of 16 bases. The CDR3 totals 14 residues.

The chain is built from TRBV4-3 and TRBJ2-1; D not certain. Trimming took 4 bases from V and 2 from J, leaving 9 bases between them. Germline values: CDR1 LGHNA, CDR2 YSLEER. This CDR3 has 14 residues. The CDR3 sequence: CASSLDKTYNEQFF. The CDR3 DNA reads as TGCGCCAGCAGCCTTGATAAAACCTACAATGAGCAGTTCTTC.

Only one count was recorded for this clone. The chain joins TRBV11-2 to TRBJ1-6; the match to TRBD1 covers 7 bases. With V trimmed by 5 bases and J by 0 bases, 13 bases remained unmatched. This CDR3 is 19 amino acids long. CDR1 SGHAT and CDR2 FQNNGV come from the germline V gene. The CDR3 DNA follows: TGTGCCAGCAGCCCTCCCCCGGGACAGCATAGCTCCTATAATTCACCCCTCCACTTT. Its protein is CASSPPPGQHSSYNSPLHF.

This clone came up once. The rearrangement links TRBV30 to TRBJ1-3; D is uncertain. V shed 0 bases and J shed 0 bases, with 9 bases lying between them. Germline V lookup: CDR1 GTSNPN, CDR2 SVGIG (reference sequence). The CDR3 extends over 15 amino acids. CDR3 bases: TGTGCCTGGAGTGTAAGGCAGCTCTCTGGAAACACCATATATTTT. This encodes CAWSVRQLSGNTIYF.

This clone occurred a few times. The V and J genes are TRBV6-1 and TRBJ2-7; tentative D call: TRBD1 (5 bases). The CDR3 runs to 13 residues. Trimming left V 8 bases short and J 1 base short, with 12 bases between. CDR1 is MNHNS and CDR2 is SASEGT in the germline V gene. CDR3 coding DNA: TGTGCCAGCGGGGCAGGCGGATCCTACGAGCAGTACTTC. This codes for CASGAGGSYEQYF.